These 5 T cell receptor beta chains were all obtained from the same sample, sequenced in a study of shared clonotypes between healthy human individuals. Generated by immunoSEQ multiplex PCR, the TCRdb table keeps only in-frame clones and is missing some. In the table there are around 1.9 million clones, approximately 92% of which are singletons. Naive-designated CD8 cells lacked CD45RO, were positively enriched for CCR7, and omitted terminally differentiated effector memory CD45RA+ cells. The source material was naive CD8+ T cells from PBMCs. The receptors stem from a man between 18 and 29 years old in good health. Some clones in this sample may be carry-over from other donors' samples.

Remarks on this clone: A read error may produce the germline difference seen at one junction end. The rearrangement links TRBV2 to TRBJ2-1; no reliable D call. Germline V gene data show CDR1 as SNHLY and CDR2 as FYNNEI. The CDR3 covers 16 residues. The CDR3 here is CASTERHVLPNNEQFF. CDR3 DNA sequence: TGTGCCAGCACTGAACGGCACGTCCTTCCTAACAATGAGCAGTTCTTC.

V is TRBV29-1 and J is TRBJ1-2; D is perhaps TRBD1 (5 bases). Germline lookup yields CDR1 SQVTM and CDR2 ANQGSEA. The CDR3 runs to 11 residues. The germline V and J ends were trimmed by 5 bases and 5 bases, with 9 bases remaining between them. CDR3 loop: CSVKTAYGYTF. CDR3 DNA sequence: TGCAGCGTTAAGACAGCTTATGGCTACACCTTC.

The V call is TRBV27, the J call TRBJ2-1; D is uncertain. This CDR3 is 13 amino acids long. The V and J ends lost 1 base and 4 bases respectively, with 5 bases between them. In germline, CDR1 is MNHEY, CDR2 SMNVEV (reference sequence). CDR3 in DNA: TGTGCCAGCAGTTTATACGGGTACAATGAGCAGTTCTTC. Amino acid sequence: CASSLYGYNEQFF.

This rearrangement joins TRBV21-1 to TRBJ2-5; the table assigns TRBD1, which was not confirmed against the DNA. TRBV21-1 is flagged as a pseudogene. The CDR3 is 15 residues long. CDR3 loop: CASSKKDDRVETQYF. The CDR3 DNA follows: TGTGCCAGCAGCAAAAAGGATGACAGGGTGGAGACCCAGTACTTC.

The chain joins TRBV29-1 to TRBJ1-5, with no clear D. This CDR3 comprises 13 residues. Trimming left V 5 bases short and J 4 bases short, with 12 bases between. CDR1 is SQVTM, CDR2 ANQGSEA, per germline. Written as DNA, the CDR3 is TGCAGCGTTCGGATAATGCCGAATCAGCCCCAGCATTTT. This translates into CSVRIMPNQPQHF.